This T cell receptor beta chain was recovered during a study of molecular identifiers for immune sequencing clone quantification. The overall study: Naive CD8 cell RNA, from 20,000 or 100,000 cells, was split five ways in replicates, with four sequenced.

RNA fractions of 10%, 30% or 50% and roughly 18,000 to 1,000,000 sorted cells were the source of naive CD8 libraries. Study-level results: Jurkat TCR RNA spiked in from one cell reportedly remained identifiable amid 850,000 to 1,000,000 naive cells. Highly expanded clones may be undercounted when identical TCR molecules share barcodes.

About this clonotype itself: Antigen unknown. A junction end diverges from the germline sequence, so it may reflect a read error.

TCRdb reprocessed the PCR reads via MiXCR and lists one record per CDR3 protein. This sample has about 97,000 distinct CDR3 sequences; under 40% occur once, and the top ten carry roughly 9.7%. The CDR3 has 16 amino acids. This receptor was obtained from a human donor in good health. Some libraries in this study had Jurkat cell RNA spiked in. The chain joins TRBV12-3 or TRBV12-4 to TRBJ1-4; 10 nucleotides align to TRBD1. Input material: naive CD8+ T cells from blood, with Jurkat cell RNA spiked in. As to subset: FACS-sorted CD8+CD4-CCR7+CD45RA+ naive T cells. CDR3 protein: CASSLGQGATNEKLIF. DNA for the CDR3: TGTGCCAGCAGTTTAGGACAGGGGGCAACTAATGAAAAACTGATTTTT.